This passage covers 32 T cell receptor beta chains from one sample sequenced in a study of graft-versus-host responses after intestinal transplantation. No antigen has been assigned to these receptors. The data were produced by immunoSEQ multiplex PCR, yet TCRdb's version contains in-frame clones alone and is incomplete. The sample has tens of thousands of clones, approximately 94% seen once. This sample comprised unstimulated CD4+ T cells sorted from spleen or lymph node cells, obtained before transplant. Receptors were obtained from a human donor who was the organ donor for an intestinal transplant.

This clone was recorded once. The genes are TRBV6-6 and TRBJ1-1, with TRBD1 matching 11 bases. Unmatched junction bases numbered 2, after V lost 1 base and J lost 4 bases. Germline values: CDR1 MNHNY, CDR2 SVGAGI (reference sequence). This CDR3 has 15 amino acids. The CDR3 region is CASSYWDRGGTEAFF. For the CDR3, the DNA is TGTGCCAGCAGTTACTGGGACAGGGGGGGCACTGAAGCTTTCTTT.

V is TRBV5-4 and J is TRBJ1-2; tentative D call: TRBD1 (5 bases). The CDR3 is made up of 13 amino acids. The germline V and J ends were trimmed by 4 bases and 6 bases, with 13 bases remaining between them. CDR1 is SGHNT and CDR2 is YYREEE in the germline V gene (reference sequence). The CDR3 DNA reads TGTGCCAGCAGCGTTCAGGGAAGGGATGGCTACACCTTC. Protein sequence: CASSVQGRDGYTF.

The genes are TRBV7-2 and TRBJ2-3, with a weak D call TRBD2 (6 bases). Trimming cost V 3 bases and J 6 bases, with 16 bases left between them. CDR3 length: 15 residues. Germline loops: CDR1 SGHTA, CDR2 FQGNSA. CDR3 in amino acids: CASSFGGAPIDTQYF. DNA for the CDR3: TGTGCCAGCAGCTTCGGCGGGGCGCCCATTGATACGCAGTATTTT. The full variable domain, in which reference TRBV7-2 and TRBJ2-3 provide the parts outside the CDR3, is GAGVSQSPSNKVTEKGKDVELRCDPISGHTALYWYRQSLGQGLEFLIYFQGNSAPDKSGLPSDRFSAERTGGSVSTLTIQRTQQEDSAVYLCASSFGGAPIDTQYFGPGTRLTVL.

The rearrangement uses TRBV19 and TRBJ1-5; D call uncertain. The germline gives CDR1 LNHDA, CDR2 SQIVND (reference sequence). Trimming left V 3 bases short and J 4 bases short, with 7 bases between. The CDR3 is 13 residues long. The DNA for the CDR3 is TGTGCCAGTAGTATCAGCCGGAATCAGCCCCAGCATTTT. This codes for CASSISRNQPQHF.

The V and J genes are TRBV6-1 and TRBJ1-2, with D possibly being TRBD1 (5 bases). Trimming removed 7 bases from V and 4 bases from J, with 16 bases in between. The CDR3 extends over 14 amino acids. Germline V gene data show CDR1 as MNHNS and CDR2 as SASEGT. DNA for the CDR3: TGTGCCAGCACCCCTGCGGGGGGTAGCTATGGCTACACCTTC. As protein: CASTPAGGSYGYTF.

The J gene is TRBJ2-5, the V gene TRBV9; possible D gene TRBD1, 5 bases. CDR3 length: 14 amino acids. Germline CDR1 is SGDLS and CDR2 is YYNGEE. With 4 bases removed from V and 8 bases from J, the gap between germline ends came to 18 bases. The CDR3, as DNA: TGTGCCAGCAGCCCCGGGCCCCAGGGTGAAACCCAGTACTTC. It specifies CASSPGPQGETQYF.

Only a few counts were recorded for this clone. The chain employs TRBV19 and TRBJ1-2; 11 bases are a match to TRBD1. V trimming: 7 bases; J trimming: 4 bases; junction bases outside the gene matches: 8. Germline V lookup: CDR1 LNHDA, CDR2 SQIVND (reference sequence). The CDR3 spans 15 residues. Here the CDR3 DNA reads TGTGCCAGTACGACGGACAGGGGGCATATCTATGGCTACACCTTC. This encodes CASTTDRGHIYGYTF. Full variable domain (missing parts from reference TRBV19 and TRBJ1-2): DGGITQSPKYLFRKEGQNVTLSCEQNLNHDAMYWYRQDPGQGLRLIYYSQIVNDFQKGDIAEGYSVSREKKESFPLTVTSAQKNPTAFYLCASTTDRGHIYGYTFGSGTRLTVV.

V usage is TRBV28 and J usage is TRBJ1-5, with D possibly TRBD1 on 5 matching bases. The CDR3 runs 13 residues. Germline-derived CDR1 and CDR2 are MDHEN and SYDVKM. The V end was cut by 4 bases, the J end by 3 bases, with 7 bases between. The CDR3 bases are TGTGCCAGCAGTTGGGGGTCCAATCAGCCCCAGCATTTT. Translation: CASSWGSNQPQHF.

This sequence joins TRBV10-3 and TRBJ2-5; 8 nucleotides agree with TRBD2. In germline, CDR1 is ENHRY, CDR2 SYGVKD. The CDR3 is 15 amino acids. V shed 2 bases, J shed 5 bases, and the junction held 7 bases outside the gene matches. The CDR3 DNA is TGTGCCATCAGTGAGGTGGTTGCTAGCGGGGAGACCCAGTACTTC. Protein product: CAISEVVASGETQYF.

The CDR3 sequence is CASSELGRDLSQHF. The CDR3 region has the DNA TGTGCCAGCAGTGAACTAGGGCGTGATTTATCCCAGCATTTT. The rearrangement uses TRBV6-1 and TRBJ1-5; D gene unclear. CDR1 MNHNS and CDR2 SASEGT come from the germline V gene. The CDR3 is 14 residues long. The ends were cut back, 2 bases at V and 11 bases at J, with 16 bases in the middle.

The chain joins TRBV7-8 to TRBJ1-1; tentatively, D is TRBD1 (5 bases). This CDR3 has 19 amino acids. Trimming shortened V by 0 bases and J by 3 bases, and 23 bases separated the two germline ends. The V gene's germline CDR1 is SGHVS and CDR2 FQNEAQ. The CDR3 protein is CASSLARDQGLNTDTEAFF. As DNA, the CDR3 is TGTGCCAGCAGCTTAGCCCGCGACCAGGGCCTAAACACGGACACTGAAGCTTTCTTT.

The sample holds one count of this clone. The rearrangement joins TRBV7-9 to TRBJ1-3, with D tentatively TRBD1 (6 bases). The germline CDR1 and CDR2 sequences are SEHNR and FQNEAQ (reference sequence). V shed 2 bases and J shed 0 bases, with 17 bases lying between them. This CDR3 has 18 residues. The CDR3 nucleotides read TGTGCCAGCAGCTTACGGTACCGACAGGAAAGCTCTGGAAACACCATATATTTT. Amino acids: CASSLRYRQESSGNTIYF.

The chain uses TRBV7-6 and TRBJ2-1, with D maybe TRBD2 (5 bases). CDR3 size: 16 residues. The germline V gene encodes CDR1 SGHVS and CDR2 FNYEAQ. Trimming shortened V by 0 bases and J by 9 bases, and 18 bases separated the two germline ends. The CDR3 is CASSLAVGLGVREQFF. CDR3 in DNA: TGTGCCAGCAGCTTAGCGGTGGGCCTCGGGGTCCGTGAGCAGTTCTTC.

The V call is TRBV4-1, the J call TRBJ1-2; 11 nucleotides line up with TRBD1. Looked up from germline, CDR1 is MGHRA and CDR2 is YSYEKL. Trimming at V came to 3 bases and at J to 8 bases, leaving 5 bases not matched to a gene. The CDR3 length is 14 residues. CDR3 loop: CASSQLDRGRGYTF. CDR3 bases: TGCGCCAGCAGCCAGCTGGACAGGGGGCGAGGCTACACCTTC.

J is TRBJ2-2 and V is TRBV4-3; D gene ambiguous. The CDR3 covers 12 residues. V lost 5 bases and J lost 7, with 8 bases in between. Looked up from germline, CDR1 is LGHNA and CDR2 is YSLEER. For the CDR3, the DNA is TGCGCCAGCAGCTTAGGGAACGGGGAGCTGTTTTTT. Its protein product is CASSLGNGELFF.

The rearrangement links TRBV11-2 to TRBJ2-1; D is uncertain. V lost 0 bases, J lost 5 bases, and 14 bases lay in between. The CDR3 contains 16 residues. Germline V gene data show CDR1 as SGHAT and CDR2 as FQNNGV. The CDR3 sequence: CASSLEPGARNNEQFF. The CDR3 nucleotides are TGTGCCAGCAGCTTAGAACCGGGCGCCCGAAACAATGAGCAGTTCTTC.

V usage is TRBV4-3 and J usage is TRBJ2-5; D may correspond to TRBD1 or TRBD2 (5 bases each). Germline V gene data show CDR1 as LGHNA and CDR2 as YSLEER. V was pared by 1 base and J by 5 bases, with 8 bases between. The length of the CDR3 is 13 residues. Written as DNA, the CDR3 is TGCGCCAGCAGCCAAGGAGGGGATGAGACCCAGTACTTC. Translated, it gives CASSQGGDETQYF.

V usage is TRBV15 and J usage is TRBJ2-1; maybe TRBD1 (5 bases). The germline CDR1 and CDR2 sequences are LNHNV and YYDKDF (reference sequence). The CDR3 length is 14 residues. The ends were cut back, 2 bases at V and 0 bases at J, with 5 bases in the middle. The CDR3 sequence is CATSRQGSYNEQFF. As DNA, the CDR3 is TGTGCCACCAGCAGACAGGGCTCCTACAATGAGCAGTTCTTC.

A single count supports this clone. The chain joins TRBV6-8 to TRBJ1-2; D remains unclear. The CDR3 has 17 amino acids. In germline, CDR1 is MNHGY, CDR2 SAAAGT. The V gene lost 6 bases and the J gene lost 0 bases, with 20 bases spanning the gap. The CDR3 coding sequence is TGTGCCAGCAGCCCCGACCACCTCTTACATTCTAACTATGGCTACACCTTC. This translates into CASSPDHLLHSNYGYTF.

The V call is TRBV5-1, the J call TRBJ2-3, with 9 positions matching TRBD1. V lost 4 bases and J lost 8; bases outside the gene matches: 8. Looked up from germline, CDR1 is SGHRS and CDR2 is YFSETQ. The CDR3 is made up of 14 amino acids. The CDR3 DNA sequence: TGCGCCAGCAGCCACTTCCCGGGACAGGGTACGCAGTATTTT. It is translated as CASSHFPGQGTQYF.

CDR3 bases: TGTGCCAGCAGCTTAACGGGACTAGCTCAAGAGACCCAGTACTTC. Its protein product is CASSLTGLAQETQYF. The chain uses TRBV7-3 and TRBJ2-5, with 9 bases fitting TRBD2. V dropped 0 bases and J dropped 2; count of bases not matched to a gene: 1. The CDR3 has 15 residues. Germline CDR1 reads SGHTA; CDR2 reads FQGTGA.

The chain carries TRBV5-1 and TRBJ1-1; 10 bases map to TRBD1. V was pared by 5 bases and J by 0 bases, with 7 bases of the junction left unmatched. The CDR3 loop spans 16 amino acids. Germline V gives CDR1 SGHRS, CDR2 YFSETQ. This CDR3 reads CASRRTGGSMNTEAFF. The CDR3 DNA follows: TGCGCCAGCAGGAGGACAGGGGGATCCATGAACACTGAAGCTTTCTTT.

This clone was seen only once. This CDR3 reads CASSQIGLPQETQYF. In DNA, the CDR3 is TGCGCCAGCAGCCAGATAGGGCTCCCCCAAGAGACCCAGTACTTC. The chain links TRBV4-1 to TRBJ2-5, with D unresolved. The CDR3 sequence is 15 residues long. Germline-derived CDR1 and CDR2 are MGHRA and YSYEKL. Trimming took 3 bases from V and 1 from J, leaving 12 bases between them.

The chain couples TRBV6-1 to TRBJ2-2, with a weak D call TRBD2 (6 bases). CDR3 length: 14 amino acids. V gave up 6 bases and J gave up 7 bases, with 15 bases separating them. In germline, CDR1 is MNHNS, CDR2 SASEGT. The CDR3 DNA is TGTGCCAGCAGGTTGCGGGGAGGTAGCGGGGAGCTGTTTTTT. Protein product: CASRLRGGSGELFF.

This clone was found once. CDR3 protein: CAISGQGVNYGYTF. CDR3 in DNA: TGTGCCATCAGTGGTCAGGGCGTTAACTATGGCTACACCTTC. The chain joins TRBV10-3 to TRBJ1-2, with a weak D call TRBD1 (5 bases). Germline values: CDR1 ENHRY, CDR2 SYGVKD. The V end was cut by 4 bases, the J end by 1 base, with 10 bases between. The CDR3 runs 14 residues.

This chain's CDR3 is CAISEYLDSYNEQFF. The CDR3 DNA sequence: TGTGCCATCAGTGAGTATTTAGATTCCTACAATGAGCAGTTCTTC. The chain recombines TRBV10-3 with TRBJ2-1; D gene unclear. This CDR3 contains 15 residues. Germline V gene lookup returns CDR1 ENHRY and CDR2 SYGVKD. V was pared by 1 base and J by 1 base, with 8 bases between.

The CDR3 DNA reads as TGTGCCAGCAGCGTACAGAACACCGGGGAGCTGTTTTTT. Encoded protein: CASSVQNTGELFF. This chain links TRBV9 with TRBJ2-2; D remains ambiguous. The CDR3 has 13 amino acids. V dropped 1 base and J dropped 1 base, with 2 bases sitting between them. Looked up from germline, CDR1 is SGDLS and CDR2 is YYNGEE.

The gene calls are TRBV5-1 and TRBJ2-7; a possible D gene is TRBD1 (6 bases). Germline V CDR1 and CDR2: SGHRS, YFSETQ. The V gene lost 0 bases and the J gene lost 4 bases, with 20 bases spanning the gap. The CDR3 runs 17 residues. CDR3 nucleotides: TGCGCCAGCAGCTTGGCCCCCTCCCCAGGGGCGAAGTACGAGCAGTACTTC. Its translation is CASSLAPSPGAKYEQYF.

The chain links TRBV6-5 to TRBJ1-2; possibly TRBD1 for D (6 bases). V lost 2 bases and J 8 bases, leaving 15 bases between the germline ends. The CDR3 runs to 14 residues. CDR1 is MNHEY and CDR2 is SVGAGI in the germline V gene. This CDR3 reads CASSYRRGAGGYTF. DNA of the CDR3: TGTGCCAGCAGTTACCGGAGGGGGGCGGGAGGCTACACCTTC.

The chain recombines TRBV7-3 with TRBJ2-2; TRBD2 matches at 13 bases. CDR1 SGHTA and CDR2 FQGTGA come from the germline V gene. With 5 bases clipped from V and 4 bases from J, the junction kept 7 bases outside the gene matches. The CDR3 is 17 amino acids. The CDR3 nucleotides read TGTGCCAGCAGCCTAGGACTAGCGGGGGTGGTCACCGGGGAGCTGTTTTTT. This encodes CASSLGLAGVVTGELFF.

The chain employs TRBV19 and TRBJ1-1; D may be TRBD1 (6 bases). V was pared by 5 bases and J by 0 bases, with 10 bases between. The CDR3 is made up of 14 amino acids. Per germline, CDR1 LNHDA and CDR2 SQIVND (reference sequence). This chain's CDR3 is CASSPGHMNTEAFF. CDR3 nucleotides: TGTGCCAGTAGTCCGGGACACATGAACACTGAAGCTTTCTTT.

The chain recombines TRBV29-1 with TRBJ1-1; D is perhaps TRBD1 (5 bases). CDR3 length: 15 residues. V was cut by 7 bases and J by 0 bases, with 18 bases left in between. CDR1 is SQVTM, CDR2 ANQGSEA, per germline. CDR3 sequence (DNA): TGCAGCGCCGCCTCCAGACAGCACATGAACACTGAAGCTTTCTTT. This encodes CSAASRQHMNTEAFF. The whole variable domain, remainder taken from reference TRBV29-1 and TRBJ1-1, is SAVISQKPSRDICQRGTSLTIQCQVDSQVTMMFWYRQQPGQSLTLIATANQGSEATYESGFVIDKFPISRPNLTFSTLTVSNMSPEDSSIYLCSAASRQHMNTEAFFGQGTRLTVV.